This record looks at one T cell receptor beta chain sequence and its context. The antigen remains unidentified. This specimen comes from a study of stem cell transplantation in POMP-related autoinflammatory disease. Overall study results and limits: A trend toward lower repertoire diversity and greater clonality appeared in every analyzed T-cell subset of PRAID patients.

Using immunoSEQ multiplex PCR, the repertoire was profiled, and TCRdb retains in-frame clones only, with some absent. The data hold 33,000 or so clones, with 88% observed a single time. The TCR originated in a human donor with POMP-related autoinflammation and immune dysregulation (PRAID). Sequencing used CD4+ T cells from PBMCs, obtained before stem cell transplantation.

DNA of the CDR3: TGTGCCAGCAGCTTAGTCTGGGCGAGCTATGGCTACACCTTC. It specifies CASSLVWASYGYTF. The V and J genes are TRBV11-2 and TRBJ1-2; D gene uncertain. CDR3 size: 14 residues. The germline CDR1 and CDR2 sequences are SGHAT and FQNNGV. The V gene lost 1 base and the J gene lost 4 bases, with 10 bases spanning the gap.